The text below deals with one T cell receptor beta chain. No antigen is known for it. RNA transcripts provided the source from which TCR beta CDR3 regions were amplified. Carried out on the TCR CDR3, a first-round RT-PCR used the HTBI primer set. MiXCR, run by TCRdb on the multiplex PCR reads, gives a single entry per CDR3 protein. The sample contains a few hundred thousand distinct CDR3 sequences, approximately 14% of which appear only once. The CDR3 has 17 residues. CDR1 SEHNR and CDR2 FQNEAQ come from the germline V gene (reference sequence). Trimming at V came to 3 bases and at J to 8 bases, leaving 13 bases not matched to a gene. These data are taken from a study of T cells in Graves' hyperthyroidism and ophthalmopathy. Whole-study results and caveats: Expanded thyroid clonotypes (above 0.001) were mostly also found in blood. Ophthalmopathy and stable hyperthyroidism were separated by a 13 V-J model.

Newly diagnosed hyperthyroidism, duration under 2 months, in patients aged 18 to 65. The source is a young woman with Graves' hyperthyroidism. Sequenced material: blood. V usage is TRBV7-9 and J usage is TRBJ1-2, with 12 positions matching TRBD1. The CDR3 sequence: CASSFNYLGDRGRGYTF. The CDR3 nucleotides read TGTGCCAGCAGCTTTAACTACTTGGGGGACAGGGGGCGAGGCTACACCTTC.